The 18 T cell receptor beta chains presented below share a single source sample, sequenced in a study of CD8 T cells in ankylosing spondylitis. MiXCR, applied by TCRdb to the 5' RACE reads, yields one record per CDR3 protein. The table has 150,000 to 200,000 distinct CDR3 sequences, around a third seen once. Sequences were obtained from synovial fluid, either unsorted or a sorted T cell fraction (not recorded which). These receptors all come from a male donor with ankylosing spondylitis.

By sample fraction, this clonotype is medium-sized. The chain combines TRBV12-3 or TRBV12-4 with TRBJ1-6; TRBD1 matches 7 bases. This CDR3 region has 14 residues. V lost 5 bases to trimming and J lost 9 bases; unmatched junction nucleotides: 7. CDR3 protein: CASSKRGLGSPLHF. The CDR3 DNA reads as TGTGCCAGCAGTAAGAGGGGGCTGGGTTCACCCCTCCACTTT.

V usage is TRBV7-6 and J usage is TRBJ1-1, with 7 bases aligning to TRBD1. V shed 4 bases and J 3 bases; nucleotides not matched to a gene: 5. The germline V gene has CDR1 SGHVS and CDR2 FNYEAQ. This CDR3 is 14 amino acids long. CDR3 coding DNA: TGTGCCAGCAGCTCGGGACAGCGGGACACTGAAGCTTTCTTT. It is translated as CASSSGQRDTEAFF.

In this sample, this clonotype turned up a few times. This chain links TRBV7-9 with TRBJ1-2; tentatively, D is TRBD1 (6 bases). The CDR3 is 15 amino acids. The V and J ends lost 5 bases and 0 bases respectively, with 13 bases between them. The germline V gene has CDR1 SEHNR and CDR2 FQNEAQ (reference sequence). This CDR3 is CASSTSGATNYGYTF. DNA of the CDR3: TGTGCCAGCAGCACGTCAGGGGCCACTAACTATGGCTACACCTTC. Using reference TRBV7-9 and TRBJ1-2 for the parts outside the CDR3, the full variable domain is DTGVSQNPRHKITKRGQNVTFRCDPISEHNRLYWYRQTLGQGPEFLTYFQNEAQLEKSRLLSDRFSAERPKGSFSTLEIQRTEQGDSAMYLCASSTSGATNYGYTFGSGTRLTVV.

The chain employs TRBV24-1 and TRBJ2-1; 9 bases fit TRBD2. Looked up from germline, CDR1 is KGHDR and CDR2 is SFDVKD. V lost 3 bases and J lost 5; bases outside the gene matches: 7. This CDR3 has 16 amino acids. The CDR3 is CATSDPLAGPNNEQFF. The CDR3 nucleotides read TGTGCCACCAGTGATCCGCTAGCGGGGCCCAACAATGAGCAGTTCTTC.

This clonotype was seen a few times. The rearrangement joins TRBV5-1 to TRBJ1-2, with TRBD1 matching over 7 bases. There are 13 residues in the CDR3. The ends lost 3 bases at V and 6 bases at J; junction bases unmatched: 5. Germline lookup yields CDR1 SGHRS and CDR2 YFSETQ. The CDR3 DNA follows: TGCGCCAGCAGCTCCGACAGGGTGAATGGCTACACCTTC. Its protein product is CASSSDRVNGYTF.

J is TRBJ2-7 and V is TRBV13, with 16 bases that match TRBD2. The CDR3 extends over 18 amino acids. J gave up 5 bases and V 5 bases, and 12 bases lay outside the gene matches. CDR1 and CDR2 (germline): PRHDT, FYEKMQ (reference sequence). In DNA form, the CDR3 reads TGTGCCAGCAGCACGGGACTAGCGGGAGGGCCCCTCTCGAACGAGCAGTACTTC. Translating it yields CASSTGLAGGPLSNEQYF. The whole variable domain, remainder taken from reference TRBV13 and TRBJ2-7, is AAGVIQSPRHLIKEKRETATLKCYPIPRHDTVYWYQQGPGQDPQFLISFYEKMQSDKGSIPDRFSAQQFSDYHSELNMSSLELGDSALYFCASSTGLAGGPLSNEQYFGPGTRLTVT.

This chain uses TRBV20-1 with TRBJ2-7; 8 bases are a match to TRBD2. V dropped 4 bases and J dropped 3; count of bases not matched to a gene: 20. The germline gives CDR1 DFQATT, CDR2 SNEGSKA (reference sequence). The CDR3 has 18 amino acids. The CDR3 DNA sequence: TGCAGTGCTAAAGGGGGTGGGATAGCGGGATCTTCCGACTACGAGCAGTACTTC. Its translation: CSAKGGGIAGSSDYEQYF.

This clonotype was found a few times. This rearrangement joins TRBV25-1 to TRBJ1-3; a possible D gene is TRBD1 (5 bases). The CDR3 covers 16 residues. V lost 1 base, J lost 7 bases, and 17 bases lay in between. Germline values: CDR1 MGHDK, CDR2 SYGVNS. The CDR3 loop reads CASSEFSSGNRNTIYF. The CDR3 nucleotides read TGTGCCAGCAGTGAATTCTCGTCAGGGAATAGGAACACCATATATTTT.

The V and J genes are TRBV15 and TRBJ2-6; D gene unclear. This CDR3 has 14 residues. The V end was cut by 3 bases, the J end by 2 bases, with 5 bases between. The germline CDR1 and CDR2 sequences are LNHNV and YYDKDF (reference sequence). CDR3 nucleotide sequence: TGTGCCACCAGCAGGGACGCTGGGGCCAACGTCCTGACTTTC. It codes for CATSRDAGANVLTF.

This clonotype showed up just a few times. V is TRBV12-3 or TRBV12-4 and J is TRBJ1-1, with D possibly TRBD1 on 5 matching bases. Trimming removed 2 bases at V and 5 bases at J, with 9 bases between. The CDR3 is 13 amino acids. The CDR3 is CASSLMGGTEAFF. CDR3 DNA sequence: TGTGCCAGCAGTTTAATGGGGGGTACTGAAGCTTTCTTT.

This clonotype has more than one count but fewer than ten. The chain combines TRBV6-9 with TRBJ1-5, with 8 bases aligning to TRBD1. The CDR3 runs to 16 residues. The ends lost 1 base at V and 6 bases at J; junction bases unmatched: 8. Per the germline V gene, CDR1 is MNHGY and CDR2 is SVAAGI. CDR3 sequence: CASSYCRRGLIQPQHF. CDR3 bases: TGTGCCAGCAGTTATTGTCGCAGGGGGCTAATTCAGCCCCAGCATTTT.

This clonotype showed up many times. The J gene is TRBJ2-1, the V gene TRBV10-3; 10 bases are shared with TRBD2. With V trimmed by 9 bases and J by 4 bases, 6 bases remained unmatched. This CDR3 region has 14 residues. The germline gives CDR1 ENHRY, CDR2 SYGVKD. Written as DNA, the CDR3 is TGTGCCATATCTAGCGGGAGAGGATACAATGAGCAGTTCTTC. This encodes CAISSGRGYNEQFF.

The chain links TRBV20-1 to TRBJ2-3, with D possibly being TRBD2 (5 bases). The germline gives CDR1 DFQATT, CDR2 SNEGSKA (reference sequence). The CDR3 totals 15 residues. V was shortened by 0 bases and J by 6 bases, with 16 bases between the two germline ends. CDR3 amino acids: CSARDLLGRPDTQYF. The CDR3 DNA follows: TGCAGTGCTAGAGATCTGCTTGGGAGACCCGATACGCAGTATTTT.

This clonotype was found many times. The V gene is TRBV12-3 or TRBV12-4, the J gene TRBJ1-1; TRBD1 matches at 7 bases. V lost 5 bases to trimming and J lost 0 bases; unmatched junction nucleotides: 6. The CDR3 is made up of 15 amino acids. The CDR3 sequence: CASSEQGTLNTEAFF. The CDR3 region has the DNA TGTGCCAGCAGTGAACAGGGGACATTGAACACTGAAGCTTTCTTT.

The chain links TRBV7-2 to TRBJ2-4; 7 nucleotides line up with TRBD1. With V trimmed by 0 bases and J by 11 bases, 1 base remained unmatched. The CDR3 loop spans 12 amino acids. Looked up from germline, CDR1 is SGHTA and CDR2 is FQGNSA. The CDR3 here is CASSLAGTVQYF. CDR3 nucleotides: TGTGCCAGCAGCTTAGCTGGGACAGTTCAGTACTTC.

This clonotype occurred a few times. CDR3 protein: CSAAPLAGGRNEQFF. The DNA for the CDR3 is TGCAGTGCTGCCCCCCTAGCGGGGGGGCGCAATGAGCAGTTCTTC. V usage is TRBV20-1 and J usage is TRBJ2-1; 12 nucleotides match TRBD2. The CDR3 totals 15 residues. Per the germline V gene, CDR1 is DFQATT and CDR2 is SNEGSKA (reference sequence). V was clipped by 5 bases and J by 6 bases; unmatched bases: 8.

The chain carries TRBV12-5 and TRBJ2-1, with 12 nucleotides matching TRBD2. Germline trimming cut 7 bases from V and 9 bases from J; bases unmatched to any gene: 7. The CDR3 runs 14 residues. Germline values: CDR1 LGHNT, CDR2 FRNRAP. CDR3 residues: CASEASGGAGEQFF. CDR3 DNA sequence: TGTGCTAGTGAGGCTAGCGGGGGGGCTGGTGAGCAGTTCTTC.

This clonotype was counted many times. For the CDR3, the DNA is TGTGCCAGCCGCGGGCAGGGGGCGTGGGAGCAGTACTTC. Its translation: CASRGQGAWEQYF. The rearrangement joins TRBV28 to TRBJ2-7, with TRBD1 identical over 8 bases. There are 13 residues in the CDR3. The germline V gene encodes CDR1 MDHEN and CDR2 SYDVKM. V dropped 8 bases and J dropped 7; count of bases not matched to a gene: 10.